The sequence of this T cell receptor (beta chain) was determined in a study of cytomegalovirus exposure and HLA in healthy donors. As concerns this clone: Its antigen is undetermined.

Study-wide findings and caveats: In vitro experiments confirmed that a few CMV-associated chains were specific for CMV antigens.

PCR employed 60 Vbeta and 13 Jbeta primers. Libraries were prepared by immunoSEQ multiplex PCR; TCRdb keeps only in-frame clonotypes and omits some of them. The sample carries tens of thousands of clones, approximately 81% recorded once. This CDR3 spans 15 amino acids. Trimming cost V 5 bases and J 4 bases; bases outside gene matches: 5. CDR1 and CDR2 (germline): SGHAT, FQNNGV. The rearrangement joins TRBV11-2 to TRBJ2-1; 10 positions agree with TRBD2. The sample comprised PBMCs. The clonotype originates from a woman under 40 in good health and CMV-seropositive. DNA for the CDR3: TGTGCCAGCAGCAACCTACTAGCGGGATACAATGAGCAGTTCTTC. This encodes CASSNLLAGYNEQFF.